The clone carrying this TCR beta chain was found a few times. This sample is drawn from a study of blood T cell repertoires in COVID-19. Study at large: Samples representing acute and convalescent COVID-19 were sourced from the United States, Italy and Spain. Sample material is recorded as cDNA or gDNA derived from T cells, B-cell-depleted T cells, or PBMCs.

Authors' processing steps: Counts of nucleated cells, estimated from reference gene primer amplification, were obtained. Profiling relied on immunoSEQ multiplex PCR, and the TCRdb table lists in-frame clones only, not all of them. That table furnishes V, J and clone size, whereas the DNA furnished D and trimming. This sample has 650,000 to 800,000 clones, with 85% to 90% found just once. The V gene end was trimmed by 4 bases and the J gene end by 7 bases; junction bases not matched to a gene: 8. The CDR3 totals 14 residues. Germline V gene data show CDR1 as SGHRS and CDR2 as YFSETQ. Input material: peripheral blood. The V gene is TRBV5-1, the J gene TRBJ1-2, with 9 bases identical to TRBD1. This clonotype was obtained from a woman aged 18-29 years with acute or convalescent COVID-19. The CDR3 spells CASSTITGGSGYTF. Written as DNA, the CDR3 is TGCGCCAGCAGCACTATCACAGGGGGCAGTGGCTACACCTTC.